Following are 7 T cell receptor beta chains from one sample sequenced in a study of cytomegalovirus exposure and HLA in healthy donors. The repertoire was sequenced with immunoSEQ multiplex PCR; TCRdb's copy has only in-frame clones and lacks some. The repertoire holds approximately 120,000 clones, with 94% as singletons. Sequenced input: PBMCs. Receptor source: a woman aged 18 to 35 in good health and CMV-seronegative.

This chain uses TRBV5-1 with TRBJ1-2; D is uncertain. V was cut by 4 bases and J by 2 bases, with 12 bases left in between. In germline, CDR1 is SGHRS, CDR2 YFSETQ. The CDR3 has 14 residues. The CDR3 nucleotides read TGCGCCAGCAGCCCAAACGGGGAAAACTATGGCTACACCTTC. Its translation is CASSPNGENYGYTF. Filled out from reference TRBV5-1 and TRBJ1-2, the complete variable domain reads KAGVTQTPRYLIKTRGQQVTLSCSPISGHRSVSWYQQTPGQGLQFLFEYFSETQRNKGNFPGRFSGRQFSNSRSEMNVSTLELGDSALYLCASSPNGENYGYTFGSGTRLTVV.

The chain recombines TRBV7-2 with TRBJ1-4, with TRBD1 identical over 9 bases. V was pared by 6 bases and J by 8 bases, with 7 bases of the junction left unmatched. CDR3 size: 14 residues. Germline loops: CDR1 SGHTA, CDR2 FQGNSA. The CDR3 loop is CASSTGGRREKLFF. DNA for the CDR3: TGTGCCAGCAGTACAGGGGGCAGGAGGGAAAAACTGTTTTTT.

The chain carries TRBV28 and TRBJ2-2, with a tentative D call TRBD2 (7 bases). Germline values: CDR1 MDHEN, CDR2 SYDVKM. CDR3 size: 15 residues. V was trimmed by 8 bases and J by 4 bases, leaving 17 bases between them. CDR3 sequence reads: CASSKGGASTGELFF. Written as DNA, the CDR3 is TGTGCCAGCTCGAAAGGGGGGGCCAGCACCGGGGAGCTGTTTTTT.

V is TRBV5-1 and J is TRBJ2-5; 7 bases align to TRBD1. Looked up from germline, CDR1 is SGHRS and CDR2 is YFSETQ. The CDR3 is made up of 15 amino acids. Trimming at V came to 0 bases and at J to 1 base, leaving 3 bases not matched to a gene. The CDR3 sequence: CASSLVGTVQETQYF. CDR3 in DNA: TGCGCCAGCAGCTTGGTTGGGACAGTCCAAGAGACCCAGTACTTC.

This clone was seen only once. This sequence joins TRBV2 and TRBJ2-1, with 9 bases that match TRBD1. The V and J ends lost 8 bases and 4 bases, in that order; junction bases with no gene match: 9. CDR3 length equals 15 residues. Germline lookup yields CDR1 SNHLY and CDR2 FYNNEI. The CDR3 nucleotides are TGTGCCAGCCATAGACCGGGACAGGGATACAATGAGCAGTTCTTC. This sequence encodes CASHRPGQGYNEQFF.

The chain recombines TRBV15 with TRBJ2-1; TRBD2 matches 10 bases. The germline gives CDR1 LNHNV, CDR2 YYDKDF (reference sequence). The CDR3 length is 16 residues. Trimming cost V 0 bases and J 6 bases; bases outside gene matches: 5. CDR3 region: CATSRDLVAGGNEQFF. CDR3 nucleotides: TGTGCCACCAGCAGAGATCTTGTAGCGGGAGGCAATGAGCAGTTCTTC.

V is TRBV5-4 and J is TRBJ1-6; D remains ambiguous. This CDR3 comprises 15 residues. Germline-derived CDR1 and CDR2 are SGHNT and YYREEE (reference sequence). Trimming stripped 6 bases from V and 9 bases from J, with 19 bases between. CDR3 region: CASTVDDSTASPLHF. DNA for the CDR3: TGTGCCAGCACGGTAGACGACTCCACCGCTTCACCCCTCCACTTT.